Below, one T cell receptor (beta chain) is given with its context. Its antigen remains unknown. The CDR3 does not end in the conserved phenylalanine or tryptophan, so this is likely a read error. This specimen belongs to a study of prognosis after radiotherapy for stage I lung cancer. Study details: Concurrent therapy with stereotactic body radiotherapy was given to no patient.

General study points: The median unique TCR clone count dropped from roughly 9,300 to 7,200 after stereotactic body radiation therapy.

Looked up from germline, CDR1 is LNHDA and CDR2 is SQIVND (reference sequence). V lost 4 bases to trimming and J lost 3 bases, with 15 bases between them. This CDR3 contains 15 residues. Node negativity on CT and PET/CT was present in all patients, alongside an absence of prior chemotherapy, radiotherapy or other malignancies. Starting from genomic DNA, TCR beta CDR3 was amplified through two-round multiplex PCR. TRBV and TRBJ genes each had their own specific primers in first-round PCR. MiXCR was run by TCRdb on the multiplex PCR reads, yielding one entry per CDR3 protein. The repertoire includes some 38,000 distinct CDR3 sequences, roughly a quarter of them detected once, and under 30% sits in the top ten.

V usage is TRBV19 and J usage is TRBJ1-2; D uncertain. The sequence derives from a donor at least 50 years old with non-small cell lung cancer. Sequenced material: PBMCs, taken before or after stereotactic body radiation therapy (not recorded which). In DNA, the CDR3 is TGTGCCAGTAGTACAGGTCGTCAACTCGACTATGGCTACACCCTC. This encodes CASSTGRQLDYGYTL.